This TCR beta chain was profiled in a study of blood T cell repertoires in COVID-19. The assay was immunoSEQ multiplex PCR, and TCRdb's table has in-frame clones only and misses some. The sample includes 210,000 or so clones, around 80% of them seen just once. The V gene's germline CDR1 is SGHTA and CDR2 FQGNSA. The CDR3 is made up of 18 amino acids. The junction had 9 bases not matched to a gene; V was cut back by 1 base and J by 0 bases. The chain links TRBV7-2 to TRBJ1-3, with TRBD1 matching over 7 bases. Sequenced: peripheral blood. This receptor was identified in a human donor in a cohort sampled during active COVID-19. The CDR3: CASSLEVGGHSSGNTIYF. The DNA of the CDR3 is TGTGCCAGCAGCTTAGAAGTAGGGGGCCATAGCTCTGGAAACACCATATATTTT.